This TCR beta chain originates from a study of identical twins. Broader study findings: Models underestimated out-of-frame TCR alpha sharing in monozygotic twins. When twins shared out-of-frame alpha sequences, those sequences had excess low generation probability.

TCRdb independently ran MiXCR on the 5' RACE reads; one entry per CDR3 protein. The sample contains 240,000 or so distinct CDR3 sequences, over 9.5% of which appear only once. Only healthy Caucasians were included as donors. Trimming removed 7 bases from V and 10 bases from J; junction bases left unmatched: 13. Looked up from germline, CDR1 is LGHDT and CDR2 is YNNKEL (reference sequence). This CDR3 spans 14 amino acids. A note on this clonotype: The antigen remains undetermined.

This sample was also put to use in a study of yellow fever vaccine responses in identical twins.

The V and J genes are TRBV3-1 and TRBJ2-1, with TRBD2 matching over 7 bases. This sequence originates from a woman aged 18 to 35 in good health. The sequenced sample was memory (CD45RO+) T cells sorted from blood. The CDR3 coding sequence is TGTGCCAGCATAGGACTAGGGGTTATGGGGGAGCAGTTCTTC. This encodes CASIGLGVMGEQFF.